This TCR beta chain comes out of a study of cytomegalovirus exposure and HLA in healthy donors (dated by TCRdb to about 2017). With respect to the entire study: In an earlier analysis of fewer than 750 of the donors, approximately 260 Gb of sequence data and 90 million to 120 million unique TCR beta sequences from some 170 million T cells were reported. Approximately 300 gigabases of sequencing data and approximately 91 million unique TCR sequences made up an early release that covered 500 to 700 HLA-typed donors. Of the roughly 410 genotyped donors, 80% to 90% were placed in the genetic ancestry cluster associated with self-reported Caucasian donors. The study was designed to test whether signatures of past pathogen exposure could be identified by cataloging public T cell receptors. The T cell repertoires of several hundred subjects were profiled by immunosequencing and related to cytomegalovirus serostatus. Besides the first cohort of under 700 subjects, a separate validation cohort made up of about 120 different subjects was used. To predict cytomegalovirus infection status, the study brought together high-throughput TCR immunosequencing, statistical association of individual TCRs with disease status, and machine learning. In a later analysis, previously published TCR beta repertoires from several hundred donors were re-analyzed and high-resolution HLA genotyping was added so that TCR occurrence patterns could be studied. The later analysis used no new phenotypic data to find candidate immune exposures, relying instead on TCR beta sequences and their occurrence across donors. An earlier analysis of 587 of the donors used high-throughput TCR beta sequencing to judge whether each TCR beta V gene segment behaved as functional or pseudogenic. Donor age, sex, ethnicity and CMV serostatus were compiled alongside the repertoire data. Genome-wide SNP genotypes for about 65% of the 666 donors were used in a later genetic analysis, which treated that subset as a discovery cohort. All discovery cohort repertoires had been generated on a single sequencing platform. HLA typing included class I and class II loci at four-digit resolution. Typing coverage varied by locus: about 620-640 donors for A, B, C, DRB1 and DQB1; approximately 500 for DQA1; nearly 610 for DPA1; around 490 for DPB1. A handful of DR-DQ haplotypes were treated as single units for association and clustering because of strong linkage in the cohort. On average, about 240,000 unique TCR beta nucleotide sequences were sequenced per donor among about 400 genotyped donors of the cohort, with roughly 20% of those sequences being non-productive. General conclusions and limits of the study: Sequencing depth was assumed to be roughly uniform across donors in the presence/absence analyses, though that assumption may not hold. A later genetic analysis associated a missense DCLRE1C variant with V-gene and J-gene trimming of TCR beta chains, and an independent cohort replicated the association. In a later analysis, some 17,000 TCR beta sequences were associated with specific HLA alleles at a false discovery rate of 0.05. Most TCR sequences were seen in very few donors, while some public TCRs were found in many individuals. In a later analysis, HLA-associated TCR beta chains showed more clonal expansion and lower generation probabilities than non-associated chains that were equally common. A cluster of highly shared sequence variants was judged likely to be a technical artifact of the sequencing pipeline. About 17 rarely observed V segments, including chromosome 9 orphons, were excluded from the earlier analysis of several hundred of the donors because counts were too low. The authors suggested that the approach could potentially be extended to other disease states and immunological phenotypes. Linkage disequilibrium might explain the correlated functional status among segregating V segments, but an unknown experimental factor could not be excluded. Several of the top co-occurrence clusters appeared to be linked to parvovirus B19, influenza, CMV and Epstein-Barr virus, according to a later analysis. The only immune exposure information available for the cohort was CMV serostatus. A later analysis found that most CMV-associated TCR beta chains appeared HLA-restricted, with HLA associations seemingly driven largely by CMV exposure. A total of roughly 160 TCR beta chains were listed by the study as associated with cytomegalovirus. The classifier was reported to diagnose cytomegalovirus status with high specificity and sensitivity in both the original and validation cohorts. When HLA alleles, especially DR and DQ, strongly co-occurred, TCR associations were difficult to assign to individual alleles. In this cohort, only TCR beta chains were sequenced, and detectable features were limited by the absence of alpha or paired-chain data. Because some donors lacked HLA typing at each locus, the association tests relied only on the typed subset. According to a later analysis, TCR association rates differed among HLA loci, with DRB1 alleles showing the most associated TCRs and HLA-C alleles showing the fewest. In an earlier analysis of 587 of the donors, most TCR beta V segments appeared in productive rearrangements about 90% or about 30% of the time, broadly matching IMGT annotations. Some IMGT-functional V segments, including TRBV6-2 and TRBV6-3, could not be distinguished by the 87-base-pair reads and were therefore excluded. In a later genetic analysis, fewer N-insertions in productive TCRs were reported among donors in an Asian-associated ancestry cluster than the 666-donor mean. A further reported finding was that TCR beta sequences accurately predicted the HLA-A and HLA-B alleles for most subjects in the first cohort. A few of the identified cytomegalovirus-associated TCR beta chains were confirmed in vitro to be specific for cytomegalovirus antigens.

A note on this clone: This clone's antigen is unknown. Base-call qualities are not available, and no considerably larger clone is one nucleotide away.

The cohort consisted of approximately 690 healthy bone marrow donors. All cohort members were sampled while nominally healthy, although unrecorded immune exposures were likely present. The donor tested CMV seropositive, placing the donor among the approximately 290 seropositive members of the cohort. Every donor gave a peripheral blood sample, and the peripheral blood mononuclear cells from that sample were used for TCR beta sequencing. The Qiagen DNeasy Blood Extraction Kit was used to extract genomic DNA from the blood cell samples. Preparation of the library involved the immunoSEQ multiplex PCR assay. For the multiplex PCR, a mixture combining 60 forward primers for TCR Vbeta segments and 13 reverse primers for TCR Jbeta segments was used. The CDR3 region of rearranged TCR beta genes was amplified from genomic DNA with a multiplex PCR assay. Amplified TCR beta libraries were sequenced as 87-base-pair reads on the Illumina HiSeq System. Per the original workflow: In a later analysis, some 80 million unique TCR beta chains were counted across the 500 to 700 repertoires, and roughly 11 million of these chains were shared by at least two donors. Raw reads were error-corrected and collapsed into unique sequences with a nearest-neighbor algorithm that merged closely related sequences to remove PCR and sequencing errors. Alignment of CDR3 sequences to IMGT reference sequences was used to assign V, D and J gene segments. For a sequence to be retained, a match of at least six nucleotides was required to both a V gene segment and a J gene segment. A rearrangement was called productive if the CDR3 had no stop codons and remained in frame with V and J, and every other rearrangement was called non-productive. CDR3 was defined according to IMGT convention as the region running from the second conserved V-encoded cysteine to the conserved J-encoded phenylalanine. The earlier analysis of about 620 of the donors excluded sequences that lacked an unambiguous match to a single V gene segment. An earlier analysis of 500 to 600 of the donors classified V segments as functional when productive rearrangements were above 56.7% and as segregating when the standard deviation between donors was above 5%. A statistical classification framework was developed to diagnose cytomegalovirus status using the catalog of TCR beta chain sequences. In a later analysis, TCR nucleotide sequences were compared against IMGT/GENE-DB human TR gene sequences so that V and J genes could be assigned. Using the TCRdist pipeline, a later analysis assigned CDR3 sequences along with most-parsimonious VDJ recombination scenarios. In a later analysis, each TCR beta chain was defined by its CDR3 amino acid sequence together with its V-gene family, and reads without a unique V-gene family were excluded. In a later analysis, approximately 590 highly shared, low-generation-probability nucleotide sequences were removed to address suspected cross-contamination and a sequencing artifact. In a later analysis, a clonal expansion index was calculated for each public chain from normalized within-repertoire ranks of inferred template counts. Generation probabilities in a later analysis came from a VDJ recombination model fitted to out-of-frame rearrangements, and those results were checked against IGoR. In a later analysis, TCR-TCR, TCR-HLA and TCR-CMV co-occurrence was scored with hypergeometric tests, and a repertoire-size bias correction was applied to TCR pairs. To estimate false discovery rates, a later analysis permuted the HLA or CMV assignments 20 times. In a later analysis, co-occurring TCRs were grouped using DBSCAN, with TCRdist sequence similarity added in when clustering inside HLA-allele-positive subsets. For co-occurrence clustering, repertoires with fewer than 30,000 or more than 120,000 public chains were excluded, along with five repertoires with anomalous nucleotide sharing. Imported from immuneACCESS, the table was reduced by TCRdb to in-frame sequences with V and J called. These copies leave out some clones; in studies compared against another copy, an unresolved V gene accounts for under half, and the cause of the remainder is not known. D and trimming were read from the DNA, whereas the V and J calls and clone size are those reported in that table. The sample has roughly 120,000 clones on record, around 80% of them singletons. Jointly, the top ten make up less than 15% of the sample.

Trimming at the junction amounts to 6 bases on V and 0 bases on J, and the germline ends lie 12 bases apart. Looking up the germline V gene yields CDR1 MNHEY and CDR2 SVGAGI. The CDR3 spans 15 residues, from the cysteine through the phenylalanine. This entry keeps only the CDR3 DNA: 45 bases, framed from base 1. This receptor was obtained from an older woman in good health and CMV-seropositive. Input material: PBMCs. The receptor chain draws on TRBV6-5 and TRBJ1-5, with the identity of the D gene unclear. The DNA sequence is given as TGTGCCAGCAGAGCGTTAGGTCATAGCAATCAGCCCCAGCATTTT. This encodes CASRALGHSNQPQHF.